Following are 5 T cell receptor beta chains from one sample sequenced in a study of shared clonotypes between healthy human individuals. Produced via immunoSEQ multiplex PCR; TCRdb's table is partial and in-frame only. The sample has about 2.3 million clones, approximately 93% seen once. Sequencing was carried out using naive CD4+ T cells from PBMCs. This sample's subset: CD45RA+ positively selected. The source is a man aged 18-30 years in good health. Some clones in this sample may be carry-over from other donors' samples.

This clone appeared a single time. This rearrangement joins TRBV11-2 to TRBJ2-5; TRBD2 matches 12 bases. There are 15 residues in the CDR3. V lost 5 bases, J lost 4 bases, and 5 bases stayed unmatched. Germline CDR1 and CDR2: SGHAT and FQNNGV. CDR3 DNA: TGTGCCAGCAGCACAAAGGGACTAGCGGGAGAGACCCAGTACTTC. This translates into CASSTKGLAGETQYF.

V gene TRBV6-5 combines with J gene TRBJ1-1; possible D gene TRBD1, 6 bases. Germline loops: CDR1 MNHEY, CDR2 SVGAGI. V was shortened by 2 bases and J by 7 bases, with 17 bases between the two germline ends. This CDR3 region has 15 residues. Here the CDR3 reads CASSYRSIWTDEAFF. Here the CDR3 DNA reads TGTGCCAGCAGTTACAGATCTATATGGACAGATGAAGCTTTCTTT.

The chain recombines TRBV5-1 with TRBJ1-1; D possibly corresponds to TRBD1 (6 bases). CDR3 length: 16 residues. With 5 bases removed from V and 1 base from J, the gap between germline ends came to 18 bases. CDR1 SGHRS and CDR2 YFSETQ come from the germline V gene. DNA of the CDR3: TGCGCCAGCAGTCGCCCTGAAGGACAGCAGAACACTGAAGCTTTCTTT. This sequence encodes CASSRPEGQQNTEAFF. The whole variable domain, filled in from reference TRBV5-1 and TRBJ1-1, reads KAGVTQTPRYLIKTRGQQVTLSCSPISGHRSVSWYQQTPGQGLQFLFEYFSETQRNKGNFPGRFSGRQFSNSRSEMNVSTLELGDSALYLCASSRPEGQQNTEAFFGQGTRLTVV.

In DNA, the CDR3 is TGTGCCAGCAGTCGAGTGGGACAGGGAGGACGCTTTGGCTACACCTTC. It translates to CASSRVGQGGRFGYTF. The chain has TRBV6-6 and TRBJ1-2; 9 bases match TRBD1. Germline V gene sequence: CDR1 MNHNY, CDR2 SVGAGI (reference sequence). The CDR3 loop spans 16 amino acids. V was pared by 5 bases and J by 7 bases, with 14 bases of the junction left unmatched.

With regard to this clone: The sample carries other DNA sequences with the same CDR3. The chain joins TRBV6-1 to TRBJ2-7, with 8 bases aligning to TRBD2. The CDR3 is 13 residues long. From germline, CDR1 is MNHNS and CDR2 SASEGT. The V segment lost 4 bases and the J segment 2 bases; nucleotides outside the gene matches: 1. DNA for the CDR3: TGTGCCAGCAGTGGGGGACTAGCCTACGAGCAGTACTTC. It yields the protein CASSGGLAYEQYF.